This record looks at one T cell receptor beta chain sequence and its context. Its antigen is unidentified. V was trimmed by 1 base and J by 5 bases, leaving 12 bases between them. The CDR3 length is 14 residues. The V gene's germline CDR1 is MGHRA and CDR2 YSYEKL. This entry comes from a study of T cells after yellow fever vaccination. Study-wide background: When fractions had low cell numbers, they were prepared with SMART-Seq v4 Ultra Low Input.

General study findings and limits: There was a small share of clonotypes that showed up in both the CD4 and CD8 compartments.

MiXCR was run by TCRdb on the 5' RACE reads, yielding one entry per CDR3 protein. The sample shows some 390,000 distinct CDR3 sequences, about 19% of them seen only once. The V gene is TRBV4-1, the J gene TRBJ2-7, with TRBD1 as a possible D gene (5 bases). The sequenced sample was PBMCs, obtained before the yellow fever booster vaccination. This TCR came from a man younger than 35 who received the YFV17D yellow fever vaccine. DNA for the CDR3: TGCGCCAGCAGCCAAGGGCAGGGTTCAAACGAGCAGTACTTC. Translated, it gives CASSQGQGSNEQYF.